The next 28 T cell receptor beta chains were all read from a single sample in a study of molecular identifiers for immune sequencing clone quantification. TCRdb re-analysed the PCR reads in MiXCR, keeping a single row per CDR3 protein. The sample lists nearly 650,000 distinct CDR3 sequences, around 25% occurring once. Sequenced input: naive CD8+ T cells from blood, with Jurkat cell RNA spiked in. Specified subset: FACS-sorted CD8+CD4-CCR7+CD45RA+ naive T cells. These receptors all come from a human donor in good health. Some libraries in this study had Jurkat cell RNA spiked in.

This clonotype was observed a handful of times. This chain uses TRBV4-3 with TRBJ2-5; TRBD2 agrees at 9 bases. The CDR3 is made up of 16 amino acids. V gave up 0 bases and J gave up 1 base; unmatched junction bases: 3. In germline, CDR1 is LGHNA, CDR2 YSLEER. The CDR3 loop is CASSQDASGVQETQYF. DNA for the CDR3: TGCGCCAGCAGCCAAGACGCTAGCGGGGTCCAAGAGACCCAGTACTTC.

This clonotype was seen many times. This chain connects TRBV20-1 to TRBJ2-7; 7 bases agree with TRBD2. With V trimmed by 0 bases and J by 2 bases, 7 bases remained unmatched. In germline, CDR1 is DFQATT, CDR2 SNEGSKA (reference sequence). The CDR3 runs 15 residues. The CDR3 loop reads CSAREYSGGAYEQYF. CDR3 DNA: TGCAGTGCTAGAGAATACTCGGGAGGAGCCTACGAGCAGTACTTC.

On this clonotype itself: At one end, the junction sequence differs from germline, possibly due to a read error. V gene TRBV6-5 combines with J gene TRBJ1-1; the D gene is possibly TRBD1 (5 bases). The CDR3 covers 14 residues. Germline V gene lookup returns CDR1 MNHEY and CDR2 SVGAGI. The CDR3 DNA reads TGTGCCGGCAGTTACGACAGAAGGAACACTGAAGCTTTCTTT. Translation gives CAGSYDRRNTEAFF.

This clonotype has more than one count but fewer than ten. This rearrangement joins TRBV2 to TRBJ1-2; 10 bases align to TRBD1. This CDR3 has 15 residues. V gave up 7 bases and J gave up 3 bases; unmatched junction bases: 8. Germline V gives CDR1 SNHLY, CDR2 FYNNEI. CDR3 region: CASIGQGGHHYGYTF. The CDR3 coding sequence is TGTGCCAGCATTGGACAGGGGGGACATCACTATGGCTACACCTTC.

The chain recombines TRBV4-1 with TRBJ2-1, with 7 nucleotides matching TRBD1. The CDR3 length is 15 residues. After removal of 2 bases from V and 4 bases from J, the junction contained 5 bases not matched to a gene. CDR1 MGHRA and CDR2 YSYEKL come from the germline V gene. DNA for the CDR3: TGCGCCAGCAGCCAAACAGGGGATCCTTACAATGAGCAGTTCTTC. It is translated as CASSQTGDPYNEQFF.

This clonotype appeared a few times. The chain couples TRBV11-2 to TRBJ2-3, with TRBD2 matching 9 bases. This CDR3 comprises 14 residues. Germline lookup yields CDR1 SGHAT and CDR2 FQNNGV. After removal of 5 bases from V and 5 bases from J, the junction contained 5 bases not matched to a gene. CDR3 sequence reads: CASSDSGGGDTQYF. The CDR3 DNA sequence: TGTGCCAGCAGCGATAGCGGGGGAGGAGATACGCAGTATTTT. The whole variable domain, remainder taken from reference TRBV11-2 and TRBJ2-3, is EAGVAQSPRYKIIEKRQSVAFWCNPISGHATLYWYQQILGQGPKLLIQFQNNGVVDDSQLPKDRFSAERLKGVDSTLKIQPAKLEDSAVYLCASSDSGGGDTQYFGPGTRLTVL.

This clonotype was counted at least ten times. The V gene is TRBV29-1, the J gene TRBJ2-5, with 9 bases lining up with TRBD2. CDR1 is SQVTM and CDR2 is ANQGSEA in the germline V gene. The CDR3 is made up of 12 amino acids. V lost 2 bases to trimming and J lost 14 bases; unmatched junction nucleotides: 9. The CDR3 is CSVELVAGALYF. The CDR3 DNA sequence: TGCAGCGTTGAATTGGTAGCGGGGGCCTTATACTTC.

The table lists this clonotype with a few counts. The rearrangement links TRBV11-2 to TRBJ1-5, with D unclear. The CDR3 is 15 amino acids. The ends were cut back, 0 bases at V and 2 bases at J, with 8 bases in the middle. CDR1 SGHAT and CDR2 FQNNGV come from the germline V gene. In DNA, the CDR3 is TGTGCCAGCAGCTTAGAGCCAGGAGGCAATCAGCCCCAGCATTTT. Amino acids: CASSLEPGGNQPQHF.

The chain recombines TRBV5-1 with TRBJ2-1; D call uncertain. Germline values: CDR1 SGHRS, CDR2 YFSETQ. There are 13 residues in the CDR3. V lost 2 bases and J 8 bases, leaving 11 bases between the germline ends. CDR3 DNA: TGCGCCAGCAGCTTCGGTGTTGGCGATGAGCAGTTCTTC. The encoded protein is CASSFGVGDEQFF.

This clonotype was recorded many times. The chain joins TRBV7-8 to TRBJ2-3; 8 positions agree with TRBD2. V trimming: 7 bases; J trimming: 2 bases; junction bases outside the gene matches: 14. The CDR3 is 17 residues long. CDR1 and CDR2 (germline): SGHVS, FQNEAQ. The chain's CDR3 is CASITGVAGGTTDTQYF. CDR3 coding DNA: TGTGCCAGCATCACGGGGGTGGCGGGGGGTACCACAGATACGCAGTATTTT.

With regard to this clonotype: A much larger clone lies one base from this, so it may be a read error. The V gene is TRBV5-1, the J gene TRBJ2-3, with D possibly TRBD1 on 6 matching bases. Germline values: CDR1 SGHRS, CDR2 YFSETQ. The CDR3 loop spans 12 amino acids. The CDR3 is CACSLDSYTQYF. CDR3 coding DNA: TGCGCCTGCAGCTTGGACAGTTATACGCAGTATTTT.

Of note for this clonotype: One junction end disagrees with the germline gene, perhaps due to a read error. The chain carries TRBV5-3 and TRBJ2-7, with a tentative D call TRBD1 (5 bases). TRBV5-3 is sorted into the ORF group, with uncertain function. The CDR3 loop spans 14 amino acids. The chain's CDR3 is CASSLAGYGYEQYF. The CDR3, as DNA: TGTGCCAGCAGCTTGGCAGGGTACGGTTACGAGCAGTACTTC.

This clonotype has at least ten counts. The J gene is TRBJ1-2, the V gene TRBV29-1, with no clear D. Trimming removed 0 bases from V and 4 bases from J, with 12 bases in between. In germline, CDR1 is SQVTM, CDR2 ANQGSEA. The CDR3 runs to 14 residues. The CDR3 DNA follows: TGCAGCGTTGAAGACGGGCAGATACCCTATGGCTACACCTTC. Translated: CSVEDGQIPYGYTF.

This chain links TRBV28 with TRBJ1-1; D unresolved. This CDR3 region has 15 residues. Germline-derived CDR1 and CDR2 are MDHEN and SYDVKM. The V gene lost 2 bases and the J gene lost 3 bases, with 13 bases spanning the gap. CDR3 DNA: TGTGCCAGCAGTTTACCTCGGGAGGTATACACTGAAGCTTTCTTT. Residues: CASSLPREVYTEAFF.

This clonotype was picked up a small number of times. The rearrangement uses TRBV4-1 and TRBJ2-1; TRBD2 matches 7 bases. The CDR3 loop spans 14 amino acids. With V trimmed by 1 base and J by 10 bases, 7 bases remained unmatched. The germline V gene has CDR1 MGHRA and CDR2 YSYEKL. The CDR3 protein is CASSQVGGGGEQFF. As DNA, the CDR3 is TGCGCCAGCAGCCAAGTAGGCGGGGGAGGGGAGCAGTTCTTC.

The genes are TRBV7-8 and TRBJ1-1, with 7 bases identical to TRBD1. From germline, CDR1 is SGHVS and CDR2 FQNEAQ. The CDR3 spans 15 residues. Trimming cost V 5 bases and J 4 bases; bases outside gene matches: 10. DNA for the CDR3: TGTGCCAGCAGCCCGAGCCAGGGGGAGGGCACTGAAGCTTTCTTT. Its protein product is CASSPSQGEGTEAFF.

This clonotype has a handful of counts. V gene TRBV3-1 combines with J gene TRBJ2-5, with TRBD2 matching over 9 bases. CDR1 is LGHDT and CDR2 is YNNKEL in the germline V gene (reference sequence). V dropped 0 bases and J dropped 5; count of bases not matched to a gene: 10. CDR3 length: 17 amino acids. For the CDR3, the DNA is TGTGCCAGCAGCCAAGAGGGGCTAGCGGGACAATGGGAGACCCAGTACTTC. It codes for CASSQEGLAGQWETQYF.

The chain carries TRBV13 and TRBJ1-2, with no clear D. The CDR3 runs to 17 residues. The germline gives CDR1 PRHDT, CDR2 FYEKMQ (reference sequence). The ends were cut back, 6 bases at V and 4 bases at J, with 24 bases in the middle. This chain's CDR3 is CASRPSNTLGVAYGYTF. The CDR3 DNA reads as TGTGCCAGCAGACCTTCAAACACTCTTGGGGTGGCCTATGGCTACACCTTC.

This clonotype was counted ten times or more. V usage is TRBV20-1 and J usage is TRBJ2-3, with a possible D match to TRBD1 (6 bases). V was shortened by 0 bases and J by 3 bases, with 10 bases between the two germline ends. The CDR3 extends over 14 amino acids. Germline V gene sequence: CDR1 DFQATT, CDR2 SNEGSKA (reference sequence). The CDR3 bases are TGCAGTGCTAGAGATACCCAGGGGACAGATACGCAGTATTTT. Its protein product is CSARDTQGTDTQYF.

This clonotype was found many times. The rearrangement uses TRBV28 and TRBJ2-3, with no clear D. The CDR3 has 12 amino acids. Trimming removed 8 bases at V and 7 bases at J, with 13 bases between. Germline CDR1 MDHEN, CDR2 SYDVKM. As DNA, the CDR3 is TGTGCCAGCGGTCCCCTTCCGCATACGCAGTATTTT. Translated, it gives CASGPLPHTQYF.

This clonotype came up many times. This chain links TRBV7-9 with TRBJ2-4, with 8 nucleotides matching TRBD1. This CDR3 comprises 18 residues. V lost 3 bases to trimming and J lost 1 base; unmatched junction nucleotides: 11. Germline V gene lookup returns CDR1 SEHNR and CDR2 FQNEAQ (reference sequence). The CDR3 is CASSFLQGAFLAKNIQYF. CDR3 nucleotide sequence: TGTGCCAGCAGCTTCCTTCAGGGGGCTTTTCTCGCCAAAAACATTCAGTACTTC.

This clonotype was counted many times. The chain employs TRBV9 and TRBJ2-7; D remains ambiguous. The germline V gene has CDR1 SGDLS and CDR2 YYNGEE. V lost 0 bases and J 2 bases, leaving 6 bases between the germline ends. The CDR3 extends over 13 amino acids. This CDR3 is CASSVGPPYEQYF. In DNA, the CDR3 is TGTGCCAGCAGCGTAGGTCCCCCCTACGAGCAGTACTTC.

This clonotype showed up many times. The chain is built from TRBV5-4 and TRBJ2-3, with no clear D. CDR1 is SGHNT, CDR2 YYREEE, per germline (reference sequence). This CDR3 comprises 15 residues. Trimming shortened V by 0 bases and J by 3 bases, and 11 bases separated the two germline ends. This chain's CDR3 is CASSLVGERTDTQYF. As DNA, the CDR3 is TGTGCCAGCAGCTTGGTAGGCGAAAGAACAGATACGCAGTATTTT.

This clonotype showed up many times. The chain combines TRBV27 with TRBJ1-5; the D is unclear. This CDR3 contains 13 residues. Looked up from germline, CDR1 is MNHEY and CDR2 is SMNVEV (reference sequence). The V and J ends lost 2 bases and 8 bases respectively, with 10 bases between them. The CDR3 sequence: CASSLSYAKPQHF. In DNA form, the CDR3 reads TGTGCCAGCAGTTTAAGTTACGCGAAGCCCCAGCATTTT.

About this clonotype: The junction shows a germline mismatch at one end, possibly a read error. The chain is built from TRBV9 and TRBJ1-4; D is perhaps TRBD1 (6 bases). The CDR3 covers 15 residues. Per germline, CDR1 SGDLS and CDR2 YYNGEE. This chain's CDR3 is CASSRQGAEGEKLLF. The CDR3 DNA reads TGTGCCAGCAGCCGCCAGGGCGCCGAGGGGGAAAAACTGCTTTTT.

The rearrangement uses TRBV3-1 and TRBJ1-6, with D possibly TRBD1 on 5 matching bases. The CDR3 loop spans 15 amino acids. Trimming pared 0 bases from V and 10 bases from J, leaving 13 bases between. The V gene's germline CDR1 is LGHDT and CDR2 YNNKEL (reference sequence). The CDR3 region has the DNA TGTGCCAGCAGCCAAGATTCGCAGGGAGGGTCACCCCTCCACTTT. Translation: CASSQDSQGGSPLHF.

This clonotype was seen only a few times. V usage is TRBV5-4 and J usage is TRBJ1-2, with D possibly being TRBD1 (5 bases). V lost 4 bases and J lost 3, with 13 bases in between. The CDR3 loop spans 14 amino acids. In germline, CDR1 is SGHNT, CDR2 YYREEE (reference sequence). In nucleotides, the CDR3 is TGTGCCAGCAGCGTGCCACAGGAGCACTATGGCTACACCTTC. Residues: CASSVPQEHYGYTF. The variable domain in full, with the rest retrieved from reference TRBV5-4 and TRBJ1-2, is ETGVTQSPTHLIKTRGQQVTLRCSSQSGHNTVSWYQQALGQGPQFIFQYYREEENGRGNFPPRFSGLQFPNYSSELNVNALELDDSALYLCASSVPQEHYGYTFGSGTRLTVV.

As concerns this clonotype: Mismatch with germline at one junction end may stem from a read error. The gene calls are TRBV18 and TRBJ1-5, with 8 bases lining up with TRBD1. Germline lookup yields CDR1 KGHSH and CDR2 LQKENI. This CDR3 contains 15 residues. The CDR3: CACSPTTGGNQPQHF. CDR3 coding DNA: TGTGCCTGCTCACCAACGACAGGGGGCAATCAGCCCCAGCATTTT.